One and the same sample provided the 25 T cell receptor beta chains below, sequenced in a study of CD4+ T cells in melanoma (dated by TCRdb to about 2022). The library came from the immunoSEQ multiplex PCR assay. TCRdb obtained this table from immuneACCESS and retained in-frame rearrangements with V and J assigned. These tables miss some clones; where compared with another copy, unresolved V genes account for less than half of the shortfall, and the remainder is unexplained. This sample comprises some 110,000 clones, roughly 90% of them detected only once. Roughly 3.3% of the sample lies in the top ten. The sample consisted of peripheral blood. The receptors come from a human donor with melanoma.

CDR3 sequence: CASRSDPQRGYTF. Here the CDR3 DNA reads TGTGCCAGCAGATCGGACCCTCAGCGGGGCTACACCTTC. The genes are TRBV6-5 and TRBJ1-2; D gene unclear. The ends were cut back, 6 bases at V and 8 bases at J, with 16 bases in the middle. Germline CDR1 is MNHEY and CDR2 is SVGAGI. The CDR3 spans 13 residues.

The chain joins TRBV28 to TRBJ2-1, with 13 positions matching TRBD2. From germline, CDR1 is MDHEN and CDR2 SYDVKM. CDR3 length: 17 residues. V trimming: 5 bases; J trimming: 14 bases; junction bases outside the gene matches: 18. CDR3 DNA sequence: TGTGCCAGCAGTGCGCCGGGACTAGCGGGAAGGAACGAGGAAGAGTTCTTC. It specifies CASSAPGLAGRNEEEFF.

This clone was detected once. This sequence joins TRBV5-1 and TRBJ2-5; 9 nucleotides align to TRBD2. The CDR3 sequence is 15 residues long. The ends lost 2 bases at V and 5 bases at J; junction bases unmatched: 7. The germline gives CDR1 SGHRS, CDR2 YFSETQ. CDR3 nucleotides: TGCGCCAGCAGCTTCTCAAGCGGGGGGCGGGAGACCCAGTACTTC. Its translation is CASSFSSGGRETQYF.

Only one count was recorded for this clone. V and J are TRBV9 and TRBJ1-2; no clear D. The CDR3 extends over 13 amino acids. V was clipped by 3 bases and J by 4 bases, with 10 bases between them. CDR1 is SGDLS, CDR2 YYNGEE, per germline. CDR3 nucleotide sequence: TGTGCCAGCAGCGGTCAAGGGCTCTATGGCTACACCTTC. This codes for CASSGQGLYGYTF. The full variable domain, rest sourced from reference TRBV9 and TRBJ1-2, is DSGVTQTPKHLITATGQRVTLRCSPRSGDLSVYWYQQSLDQGLQFLIQYYNGEERAKGNILERFSAQQFPDLHSELNLSSLELGDSALYFCASSGQGLYGYTFGSGTRLTVV.

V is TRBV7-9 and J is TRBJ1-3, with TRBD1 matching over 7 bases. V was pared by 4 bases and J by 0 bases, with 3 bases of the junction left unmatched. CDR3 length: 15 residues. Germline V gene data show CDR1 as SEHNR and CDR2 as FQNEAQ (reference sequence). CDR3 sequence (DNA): TGTGCCAGCAGCTGGGACAGCGACTCTGGAAACACCATATATTTT. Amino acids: CASSWDSDSGNTIYF. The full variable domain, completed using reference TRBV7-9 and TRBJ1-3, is DTGVSQNPRHKITKRGQNVTFRCDPISEHNRLYWYRQTLGQGPEFLTYFQNEAQLEKSRLLSDRFSAERPKGSFSTLEIQRTEQGDSAMYLCASSWDSDSGNTIYFGEGSWLTVV.

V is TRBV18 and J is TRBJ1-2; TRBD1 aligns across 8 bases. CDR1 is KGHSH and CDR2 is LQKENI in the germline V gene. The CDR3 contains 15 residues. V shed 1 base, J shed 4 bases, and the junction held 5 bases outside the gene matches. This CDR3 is CASSPLGQGIYGYTF. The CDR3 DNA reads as TGTGCCAGCTCACCACTTGGACAGGGAATCTATGGCTACACCTTC.

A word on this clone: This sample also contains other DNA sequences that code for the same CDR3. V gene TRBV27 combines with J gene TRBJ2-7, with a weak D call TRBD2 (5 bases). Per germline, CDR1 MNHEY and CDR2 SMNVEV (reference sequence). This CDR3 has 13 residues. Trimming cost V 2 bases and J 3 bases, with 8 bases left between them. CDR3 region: CASSLQGSYEQYF. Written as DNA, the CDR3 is TGTGCCAGCAGTTTACAAGGGAGCTACGAGCAGTACTTC.

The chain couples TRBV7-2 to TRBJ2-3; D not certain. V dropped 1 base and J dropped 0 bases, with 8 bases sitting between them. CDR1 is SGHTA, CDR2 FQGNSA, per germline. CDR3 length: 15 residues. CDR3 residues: CASSLGPVSTDTQYF. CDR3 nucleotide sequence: TGTGCCAGCAGCTTAGGACCCGTTAGCACAGATACGCAGTATTTT.

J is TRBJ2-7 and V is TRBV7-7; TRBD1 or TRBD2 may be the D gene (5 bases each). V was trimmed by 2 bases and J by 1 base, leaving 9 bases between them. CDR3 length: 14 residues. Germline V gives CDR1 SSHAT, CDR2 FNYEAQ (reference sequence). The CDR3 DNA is TGTGCCAGCAGCTTACAAGAGGGGTCCTACGAGCAGTACTTC. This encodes CASSLQEGSYEQYF.

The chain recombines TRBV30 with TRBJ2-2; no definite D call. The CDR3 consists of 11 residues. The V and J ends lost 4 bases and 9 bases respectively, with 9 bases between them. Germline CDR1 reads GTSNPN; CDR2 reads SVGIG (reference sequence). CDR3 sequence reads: CAWTRTRELFF. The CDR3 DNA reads TGTGCCTGGACCCGGACCCGGGAGCTGTTTTTT.

The CDR3 is CASSFLGGVNEQYF. The CDR3 nucleotides read TGTGCCAGCAGCTTTCTTGGGGGGGTGAACGAGCAGTACTTC. This chain links TRBV7-2 with TRBJ2-7; 7 bases line up with TRBD2. The V and J ends lost 3 bases and 5 bases, in that order; junction bases with no gene match: 7. The CDR3 contains 14 residues. CDR1 and CDR2 from the germline V gene are SGHTA and FQGNSA.

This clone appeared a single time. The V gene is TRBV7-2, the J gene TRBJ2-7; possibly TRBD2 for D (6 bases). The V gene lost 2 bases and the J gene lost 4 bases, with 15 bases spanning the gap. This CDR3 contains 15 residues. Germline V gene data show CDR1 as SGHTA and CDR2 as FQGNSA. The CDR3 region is CASSLSGGAEYEQYF. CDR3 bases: TGTGCCAGCAGCTTATCCGGGGGAGCGGAATACGAGCAGTACTTC. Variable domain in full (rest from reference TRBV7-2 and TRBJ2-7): GAGVSQSPSNKVTEKGKDVELRCDPISGHTALYWYRQSLGQGLEFLIYFQGNSAPDKSGLPSDRFSAERTGGSVSTLTIQRTQQEDSAVYLCASSLSGGAEYEQYFGPGTRLTVT.

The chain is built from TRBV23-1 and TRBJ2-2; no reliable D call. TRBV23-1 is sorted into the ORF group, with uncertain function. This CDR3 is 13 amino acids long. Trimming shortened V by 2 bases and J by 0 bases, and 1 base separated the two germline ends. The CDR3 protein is CASSQTNTGELFF. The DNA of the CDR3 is TGCGCCAGCAGTCAAACGAACACCGGGGAGCTGTTTTTT.

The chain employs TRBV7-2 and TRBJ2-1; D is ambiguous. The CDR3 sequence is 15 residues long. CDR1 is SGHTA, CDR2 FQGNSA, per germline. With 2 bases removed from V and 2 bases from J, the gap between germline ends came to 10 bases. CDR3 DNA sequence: TGTGCCAGCAGCTTACGTCCGGGCCCCTACAATGAGCAGTTCTTC. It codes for CASSLRPGPYNEQFF.

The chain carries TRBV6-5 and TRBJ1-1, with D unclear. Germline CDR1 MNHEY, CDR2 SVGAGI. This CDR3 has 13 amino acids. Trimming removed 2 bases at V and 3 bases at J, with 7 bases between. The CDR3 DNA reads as TGTGCCAGCAGTTACATAAAGCACACTGAAGCTTTCTTT. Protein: CASSYIKHTEAFF.

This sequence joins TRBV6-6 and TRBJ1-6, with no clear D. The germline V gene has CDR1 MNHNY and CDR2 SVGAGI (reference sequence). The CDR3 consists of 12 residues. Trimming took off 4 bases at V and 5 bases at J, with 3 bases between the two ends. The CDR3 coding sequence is TGTGCCAGCAGTTGGGATAATTCACCCCTCCACTTT. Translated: CASSWDNSPLHF.

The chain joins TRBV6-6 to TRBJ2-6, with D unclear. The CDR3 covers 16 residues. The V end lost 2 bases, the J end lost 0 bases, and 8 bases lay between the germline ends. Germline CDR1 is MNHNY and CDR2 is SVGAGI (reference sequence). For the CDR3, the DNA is TGTGCCAGCAGTTACGGTACGGTCTCTGGGGCCAACGTCCTGACTTTC. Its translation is CASSYGTVSGANVLTF.

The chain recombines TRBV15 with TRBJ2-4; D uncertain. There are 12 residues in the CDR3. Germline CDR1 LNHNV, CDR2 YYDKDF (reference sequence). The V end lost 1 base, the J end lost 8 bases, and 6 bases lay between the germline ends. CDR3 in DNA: TGTGCCACCAGCAGAGCTACCGACATTCAGTACTTC. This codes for CATSRATDIQYF.

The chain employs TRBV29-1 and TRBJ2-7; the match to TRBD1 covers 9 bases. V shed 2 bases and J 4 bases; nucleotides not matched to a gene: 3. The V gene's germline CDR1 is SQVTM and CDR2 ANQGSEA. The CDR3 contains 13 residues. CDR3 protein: CSVESGTGYEQYF. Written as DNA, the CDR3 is TGCAGCGTTGAATCGGGGACAGGGTACGAGCAGTACTTC.

CDR3 nucleotides: TGTGCCAGCAGCTCGACGGACCAAGAGACCCAGTACTTC. This gives the protein CASSSTDQETQYF. The gene calls are TRBV9 and TRBJ2-5, with D uncertain. The CDR3 is made up of 13 amino acids. CDR1 SGDLS and CDR2 YYNGEE come from the germline V gene. Trimming took 4 bases from V and 0 from J, leaving 7 bases between them.

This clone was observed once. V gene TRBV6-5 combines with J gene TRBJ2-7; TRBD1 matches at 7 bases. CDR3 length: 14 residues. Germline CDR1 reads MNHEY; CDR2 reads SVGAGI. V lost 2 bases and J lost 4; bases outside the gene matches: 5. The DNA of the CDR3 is TGTGCCAGCAGTTACAGGGGGCAAGGGTACGAGCAGTACTTC. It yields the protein CASSYRGQGYEQYF.

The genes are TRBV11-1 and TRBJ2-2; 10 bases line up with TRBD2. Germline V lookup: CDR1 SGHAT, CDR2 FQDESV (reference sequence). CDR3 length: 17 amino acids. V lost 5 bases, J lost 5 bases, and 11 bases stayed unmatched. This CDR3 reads CASSLYFGTSATGELFF. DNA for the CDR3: TGTGCCAGCAGCCTCTATTTCGGGACTAGCGCTACCGGGGAGCTGTTTTTT.

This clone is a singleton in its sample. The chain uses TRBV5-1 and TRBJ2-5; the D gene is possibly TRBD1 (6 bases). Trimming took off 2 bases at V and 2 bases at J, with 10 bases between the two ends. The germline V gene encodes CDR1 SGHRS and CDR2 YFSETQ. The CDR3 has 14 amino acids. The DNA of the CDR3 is TGCGCCAGCAGCTTACAGGGACCTCAAGAGACCCAGTACTTC. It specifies CASSLQGPQETQYF.

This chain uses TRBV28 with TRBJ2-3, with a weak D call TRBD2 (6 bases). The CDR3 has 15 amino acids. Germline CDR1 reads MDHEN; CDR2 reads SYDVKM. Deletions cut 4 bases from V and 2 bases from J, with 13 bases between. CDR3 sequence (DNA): TGTGCCAGCAGTTATGGGCGGGGCTACACAGATACGCAGTATTTT. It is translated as CASSYGRGYTDTQYF.

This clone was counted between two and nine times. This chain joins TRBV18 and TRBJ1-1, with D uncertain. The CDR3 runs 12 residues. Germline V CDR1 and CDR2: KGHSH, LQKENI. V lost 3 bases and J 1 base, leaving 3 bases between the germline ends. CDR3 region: CASSPENTEAFF. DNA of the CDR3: TGTGCCAGCTCACCCGAGAACACTGAAGCTTTCTTT.